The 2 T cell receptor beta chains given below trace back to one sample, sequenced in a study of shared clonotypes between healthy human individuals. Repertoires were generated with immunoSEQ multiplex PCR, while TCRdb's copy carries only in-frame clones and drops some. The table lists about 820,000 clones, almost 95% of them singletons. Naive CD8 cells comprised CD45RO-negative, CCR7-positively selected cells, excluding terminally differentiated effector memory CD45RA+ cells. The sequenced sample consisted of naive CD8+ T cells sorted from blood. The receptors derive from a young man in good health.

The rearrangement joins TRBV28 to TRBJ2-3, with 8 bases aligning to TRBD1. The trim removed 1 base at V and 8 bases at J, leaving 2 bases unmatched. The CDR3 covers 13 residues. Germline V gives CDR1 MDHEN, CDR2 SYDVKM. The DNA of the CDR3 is TGTGCCAGCAGTTTATCTACAGGGGGTACGCAGTATTTT. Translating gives CASSLSTGGTQYF. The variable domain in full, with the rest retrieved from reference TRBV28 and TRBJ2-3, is DVKVTQSSRYLVKRTGEKVFLECVQDMDHENMFWYRQDPGLGLRLIYFSYDVKMKEKGDIPEGYSVSREKKERFSLILESASTNQTSMYLCASSLSTGGTQYFGPGTRLTVL.

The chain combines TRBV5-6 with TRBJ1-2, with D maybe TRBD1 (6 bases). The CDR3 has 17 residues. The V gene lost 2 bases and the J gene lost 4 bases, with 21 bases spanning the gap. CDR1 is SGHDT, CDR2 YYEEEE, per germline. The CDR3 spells CASSFRVQDSEFYGYTF. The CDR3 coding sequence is TGTGCCAGCAGCTTTCGGGTTCAGGACAGCGAGTTCTATGGCTACACCTTC.